This T cell receptor beta chain was identified during a study of beta chain features in type 1 diabetes. Study results and limitations: Across all four CD4+ subsets, people with type 1 diabetes showed modestly shorter TCRB CDR3s.

Reverse transcribing all isolated RNA meant expressed TCRB transcripts were sequenced. An average of about 3.6 million reads was obtained for naive, central memory and regulatory T cell samples. Sequencing was performed with immunoSEQ multiplex PCR; in TCRdb, only in-frame clones are kept and a portion is missing. Of 600,000 or so clones listed, around 15% are singletons. Remarks on this clone: Its antigen is undetermined.

Via CD45RO/CCR7/CD25/CD127/CD95/CD27, cells of the CD4+ naive, central memory, regulatory and stem cell-like memory subsets were sorted. The CDR3 length is 13 residues. CDR1 LNHDA and CDR2 SQIVND come from the germline V gene (reference sequence). V lost 6 bases to trimming and J lost 3 bases, with 9 bases between them. The specimen was naive CD4+ T cells from blood. This TCR came from a man aged 18 to 30 with type 1 diabetes. This chain joins TRBV19 and TRBJ2-4; D unresolved. CDR3 in DNA: TGTGCCAGTAGCTTCCCCGACAAAAACATTCAGTACTTC. Its translation is CASSFPDKNIQYF.